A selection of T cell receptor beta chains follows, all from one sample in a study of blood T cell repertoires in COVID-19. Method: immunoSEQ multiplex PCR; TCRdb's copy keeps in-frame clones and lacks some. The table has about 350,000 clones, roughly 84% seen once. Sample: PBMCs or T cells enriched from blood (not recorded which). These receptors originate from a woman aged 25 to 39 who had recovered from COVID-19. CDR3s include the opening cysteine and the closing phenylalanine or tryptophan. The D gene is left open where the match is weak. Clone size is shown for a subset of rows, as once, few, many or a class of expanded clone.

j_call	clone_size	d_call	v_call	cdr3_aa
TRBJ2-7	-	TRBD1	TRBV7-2	CASSSSSTGSYEQYF
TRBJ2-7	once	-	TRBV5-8	CASSLYRVHEQYF
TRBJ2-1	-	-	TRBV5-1	CASSLQDYNEQFF
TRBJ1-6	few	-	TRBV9	CASSVAAGRSPLHF
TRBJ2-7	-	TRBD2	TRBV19	CASSKKGLAAYEQYF
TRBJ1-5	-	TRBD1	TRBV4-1	CASSQPDRAQPQHF
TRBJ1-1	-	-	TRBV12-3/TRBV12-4	CASSGQRNTEAFF
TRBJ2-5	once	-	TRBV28	CASSPGTQETQYF
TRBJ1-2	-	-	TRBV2	CASSGAGMYGYTF
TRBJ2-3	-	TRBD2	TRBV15	CATSRVVAGVADTQYF
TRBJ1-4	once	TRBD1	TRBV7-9	CASSFTGTDNEKLFF